A selection of T cell receptor beta chains follows, all from one sample in a study of cytomegalovirus exposure and HLA in healthy donors. Here immunoSEQ multiplex PCR was the method, and the copy in TCRdb shows in-frame clones only, minus some. Among over 200,000 clones, about 80% were seen once, and the ten largest hold more than 5%. The sample comprised PBMCs. These receptors originate from a middle-aged woman in good health and CMV-seropositive. The CDR3 runs from the conserved cysteine through the conserved F or W. Fields, in order: V gene, clone size, J gene, D gene, CDR3 protein, CDR3 DNA. The D gene is left open where the match is weak. Clone size is shown for a subset of rows, as once, few, many or a class of expanded clone.

>TRBV7-6|NA|TRBJ2-5|TRBD1
CASSARTGEETQYF
TGTGCCAGCAGCGCGAGGACAGGGGAAGAGACCCAGTACTTC
>TRBV7-2|few|TRBJ1-2|NA
CASSLGGVRASGGGYTF
TGTGCCAGCAGCTTAGGGGGGGTACGGGCCTCAGGAGGTGGCTACACCTTC
>TRBV11-2|NA|TRBJ1-2|NA
CASSFLGDFPSANYGYTF
TGTGCCAGCAGCTTCCTCGGGGACTTTCCTTCAGCTAACTATGGCTACACCTTC
>TRBV5-1|NA|TRBJ2-1|TRBD2
CASSSGLAGGLRFF
TGCGCCAGCAGCTCGGGACTAGCGGGAGGGCTGCGGTTCTTC
>TRBV7-9|NA|TRBJ1-4|TRBD1
CASSLAGTDNEKLFF
TGTGCCAGCAGCTTAGCCGGGACAGATAATGAAAAACTGTTTTTT
>TRBV29-1|few|TRBJ2-3|TRBD2
CSGGGRDTDTQYF
TGCAGCGGTGGCGGGAGGGACACAGATACGCAGTATTTT
>TRBV6-5|NA|TRBJ2-7|TRBD1
CASSKQGRTYEQYF
TGTGCCAGCAGTAAACAGGGGCGCACCTACGAGCAGTACTTC
>TRBV9|NA|TRBJ1-1|TRBD1
CASSARTGAATEAFF
TGTGCCAGCAGCGCAAGGACAGGGGCGGCAACTGAAGCTTTCTTT
>TRBV10-3|NA|TRBJ1-2|TRBD1
CAISDPVGLGQDNYGYTF
TGTGCCATCAGTGACCCGGTGGGGTTGGGACAGGATAACTATGGCTACACCTTC
>TRBV7-2|NA|TRBJ2-1|TRBD2
CASSPTSGRESHEQFF
TGTGCCAGCAGTCCAACTAGCGGGAGGGAGTCGCATGAGCAGTTCTTC
>TRBV9|NA|TRBJ2-1|TRBD1
CASSVATGDYNEQFF
TGTGCCAGCAGCGTAGCTACAGGGGATTACAATGAGCAGTTCTTC
>TRBV6-5|NA|TRBJ1-6|NA
CASRQRRSSPLHF
TGTGCCAGCAGACAAAGGCGGAGTTCACCCCTCCACTTT
>TRBV5-4|NA|TRBJ1-3|NA
CASSPWEGNTIYF
TGTGCCAGCAGCCCTTGGGAGGGAAACACCATATATTTT
>TRBV5-1|NA|TRBJ1-1|NA
CASGKPDSNTEAFF
TGCGCCAGCGGGAAACCGGACAGCAACACTGAAGCTTTCTTT
>TRBV7-7|NA|TRBJ2-1|TRBD2
CASSPAGGSYNEQFF
TGTGCTAGCAGCCCGGCGGGAGGTTCCTACAATGAGCAGTTCTTC
>TRBV30|NA|TRBJ1-4|NA
CAWSVRRRRDEKLFF
TGTGCCTGGAGTGTACGAAGGCGACGGGATGAAAAACTGTTTTTT
>TRBV9|NA|TRBJ2-1|NA
CASSVGGQYNEQFF
TGTGCCAGCAGCGTAGGAGGACAGTACAATGAGCAGTTCTTC
>TRBV28|NA|TRBJ1-1|NA
CASSLYRAAGTEAFF
TGTGCCAGCAGTTTATACCGGGCCGCGGGCACTGAAGCTTTCTTT
>TRBV27|NA|TRBJ1-4|NA
CASSPRAGSYEKLFF
TGTGCCAGCAGTCCGCGCGCAGGGTCCTACGAAAAACTGTTTTTT
>TRBV7-2|NA|TRBJ2-7|TRBD1
CASSLALRGSYEQYF
TGTGCCAGCAGCTTAGCCCTCAGGGGGTCCTACGAGCAGTACTTC
>TRBV19|NA|TRBJ2-1|NA
CASSISAGINEQFF
TGTGCCAGTAGTATATCGGCCGGGATCAATGAGCAGTTCTTC
>TRBV4-3|few|TRBJ1-1|NA
CASSQSDRPKEAFF
TGCGCCAGCAGCCAGTCCGACAGGCCTAAAGAAGCTTTCTTT
>TRBV5-1|NA|TRBJ2-1|TRBD2
CASSLGGRGDSYNEQFF
TGCGCCAGCAGCTTGGGGGGTCGGGGGGACTCCTACAATGAGCAGTTCTTC
>TRBV4-1|NA|TRBJ1-1|TRBD1
CASSQPRTGGNEAFF
TGCGCCAGCAGCCAACCTCGGACAGGGGGGAATGAAGCTTTCTTT
>TRBV4-1|NA|TRBJ1-5|TRBD1
CASSQDRGSGGDNQPQHF
TGCGCCAGCAGCCAAGATAGGGGCTCAGGGGGCGACAATCAGCCCCAGCATTTT
>TRBV5-1|NA|TRBJ1-5|NA
CASSSGMGGSNQPQHF
TGCGCCAGCAGCTCCGGTATGGGGGGGAGCAATCAGCCCCAGCATTTT
>TRBV19|NA|TRBJ2-3|TRBD2
CASTLSSGSTDTQYF
TGTGCCAGTACCTTGAGTAGCGGGAGTACAGATACGCAGTATTTT
>TRBV7-9|many|TRBJ1-2|NA
CASSLPNPRSAGVDGYTF
TGTGCCAGCAGCTTACCTAACCCGAGGTCGGCGGGGGTAGACGGCTACACCTTC
>TRBV9|NA|TRBJ2-3|NA
CASSVAGGRTDTQYF
TGTGCCAGCAGCGTAGCGGGGGGCCGGACAGATACGCAGTATTTT
>TRBV5-1|NA|TRBJ2-1|TRBD1
CASKGPSDRGNEQFF
TGCGCCAGTAAAGGTCCGTCGGACAGGGGCAATGAGCAGTTCTTC
>TRBV7-9|NA|TRBJ2-7|NA
CASSSTGFQVGEQYF
TGTGCCAGCAGTTCAACCGGGTTCCAAGTCGGCGAGCAGTACTTC
>TRBV19|few|TRBJ2-7|TRBD2
CASIGGRANEQYF
TGTGCCAGTATCGGCGGGAGGGCCAACGAGCAGTACTTC
>TRBV19|few|TRBJ2-7|NA
CASSIVGNSYEQYF
TGTGCCAGTAGTATAGTGGGCAACTCCTACGAGCAGTACTTC
>TRBV7-2|NA|TRBJ1-2|TRBD1
CASSPPTGFGYTF
TGTGCCAGCAGCCCGCCGACAGGGTTTGGCTACACCTTC
>TRBV5-4|once|TRBJ1-1|NA
CASSRGRGNTEAFF
TGTGCCAGCAGCAGAGGGAGGGGGAACACTGAAGCTTTCTTT
>TRBV19|once|TRBJ2-7|TRBD1
CASSPRQGAYEQYF
TGTGCCAGTAGCCCCCGACAGGGGGCCTACGAGCAGTACTTC
>TRBV6-1|NA|TRBJ2-7|TRBD2
CASSEAPTSGIGEAYEQYF
TGTGCCAGCAGTGAAGCCCCGACTAGCGGAATCGGAGAAGCCTACGAGCAGTACTTC
>TRBV6-1|NA|TRBJ2-2|NA
CASSGGTATNTGELFF
TGTGCCAGCAGTGGCGGGACCGCAACGAACACCGGGGAGCTGTTTTTT
>TRBV4-2|NA|TRBJ2-2|NA
CASSHLTPPEGRVTGELFF
TGTGCCAGCAGCCACCTCACACCCCCGGAGGGCCGGGTAACCGGGGAGCTGTTTTTT
>TRBV5-1|NA|TRBJ1-2|TRBD1
CASSRDRGYGYTF
TGCGCCAGCAGCCGGGACAGGGGCTATGGCTACACCTTC
>TRBV2|once|TRBJ1-1|NA
CASSEGLSEAFF
TGTGCCAGCAGTGAGGGACTGTCTGAAGCTTTCTTT
>TRBV29-1|few|TRBJ2-5|NA
CSVEAPSGRQETQYF
TGCAGCGTTGAAGCGCCAAGCGGTCGACAAGAGACCCAGTACTTC